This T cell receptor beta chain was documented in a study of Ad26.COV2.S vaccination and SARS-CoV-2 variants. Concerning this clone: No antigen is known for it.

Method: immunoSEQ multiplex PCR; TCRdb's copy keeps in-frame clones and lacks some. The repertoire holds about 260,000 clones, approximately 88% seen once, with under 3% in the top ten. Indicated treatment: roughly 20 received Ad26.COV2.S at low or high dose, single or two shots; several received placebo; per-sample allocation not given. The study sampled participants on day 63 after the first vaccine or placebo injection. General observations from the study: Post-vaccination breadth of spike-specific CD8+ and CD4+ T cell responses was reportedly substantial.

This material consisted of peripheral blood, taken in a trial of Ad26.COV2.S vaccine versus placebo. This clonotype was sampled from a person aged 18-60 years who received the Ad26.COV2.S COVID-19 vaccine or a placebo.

CDR3 amino acids: CASSPTKQRFGAFF. The CDR3 DNA sequence: TGTGCCAGCAGTCCCACCAAGCAACGTTTCGGAGCTTTCTTT. The chain is built from TRBV28 and TRBJ1-1; unclear D gene. With 5 bases removed from V and 10 bases from J, the gap between germline ends came to 20 bases. The CDR3 has 14 residues. Germline V gene sequence: CDR1 MDHEN, CDR2 SYDVKM.